This TCR beta chain derives from a study of control samples from healthy donors and cancer patients. CDR3 length equals 11 residues. Germline V gives CDR1 DFQATT, CDR2 SNEGSKA (reference sequence). V was trimmed by 3 bases and J by 5 bases, leaving 7 bases between them. This table comes from immunoSEQ multiplex PCR, and its TCRdb copy is limited to in-frame clones, with some not included. The repertoire consists of 130,000 or so clones, with roughly 91% occurring once and the leading ten covering 7% to 10%. The V gene is TRBV20-1, the J gene TRBJ1-2; D unclear. The TCR sequence derives from a man aged 40-50 years in good health. Sequencing was performed on blood. The DNA of the CDR3 is TGCAGTGCTAGGGAAGGGTATGGCTACACCTTC. Residues: CSAREGYGYTF.